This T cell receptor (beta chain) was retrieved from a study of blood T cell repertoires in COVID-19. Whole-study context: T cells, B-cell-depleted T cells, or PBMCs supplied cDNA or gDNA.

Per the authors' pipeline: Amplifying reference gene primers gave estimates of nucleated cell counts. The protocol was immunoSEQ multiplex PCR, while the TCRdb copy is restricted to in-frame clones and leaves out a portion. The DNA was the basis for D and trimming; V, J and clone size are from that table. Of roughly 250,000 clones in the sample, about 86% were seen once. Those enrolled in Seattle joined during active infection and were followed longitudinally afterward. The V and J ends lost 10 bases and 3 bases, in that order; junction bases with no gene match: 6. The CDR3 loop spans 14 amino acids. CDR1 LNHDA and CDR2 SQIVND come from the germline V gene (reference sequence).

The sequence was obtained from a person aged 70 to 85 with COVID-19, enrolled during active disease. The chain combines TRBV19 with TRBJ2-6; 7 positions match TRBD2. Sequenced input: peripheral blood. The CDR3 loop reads CATTGGGGANVLTF. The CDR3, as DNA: TGTGCCACGACGGGGGGTGGTGGGGCCAACGTCCTGACTTTC.